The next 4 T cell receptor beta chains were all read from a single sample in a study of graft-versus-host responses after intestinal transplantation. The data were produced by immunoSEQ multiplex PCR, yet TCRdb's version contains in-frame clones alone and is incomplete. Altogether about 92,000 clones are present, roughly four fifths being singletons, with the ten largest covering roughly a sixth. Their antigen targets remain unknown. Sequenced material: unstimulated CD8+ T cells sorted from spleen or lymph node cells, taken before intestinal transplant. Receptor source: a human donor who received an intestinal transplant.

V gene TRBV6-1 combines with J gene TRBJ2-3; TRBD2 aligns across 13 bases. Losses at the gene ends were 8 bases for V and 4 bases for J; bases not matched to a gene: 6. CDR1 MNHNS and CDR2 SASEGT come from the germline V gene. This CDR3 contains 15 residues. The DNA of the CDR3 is TGTGCCAGCCTCGGCGGGACTAGCGGGGCAGATACGCAGTATTTT. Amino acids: CASLGGTSGADTQYF.

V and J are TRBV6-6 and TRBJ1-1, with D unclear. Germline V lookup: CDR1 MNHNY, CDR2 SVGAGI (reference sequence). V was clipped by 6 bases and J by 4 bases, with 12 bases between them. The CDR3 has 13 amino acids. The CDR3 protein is CASRTLGGTEAFF. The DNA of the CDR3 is TGTGCCAGCAGAACCCTGGGAGGCACTGAAGCTTTCTTT.

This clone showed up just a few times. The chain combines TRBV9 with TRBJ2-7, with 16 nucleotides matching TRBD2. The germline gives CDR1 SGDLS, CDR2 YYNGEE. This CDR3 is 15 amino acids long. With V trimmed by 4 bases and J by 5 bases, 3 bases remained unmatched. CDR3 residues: CASSMGTSGRDEQYF. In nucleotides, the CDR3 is TGTGCCAGCAGCATGGGGACTAGCGGGAGGGACGAGCAGTACTTC.

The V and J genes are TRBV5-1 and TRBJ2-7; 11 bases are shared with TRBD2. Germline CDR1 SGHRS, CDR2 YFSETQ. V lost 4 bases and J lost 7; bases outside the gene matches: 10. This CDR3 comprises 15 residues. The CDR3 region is CASSPLAGGPGEQYF. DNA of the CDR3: TGCGCCAGCAGCCCATTAGCGGGAGGGCCAGGGGAGCAGTACTTC.